The rows below give T cell receptor beta chains drawn from one sample of a study of T-cell reconstitution after alpha-beta-depleted transplantation in children. In TCRdb, the PCR reads were re-called with MiXCR into one record per CDR3 protein. The repertoire has 750,000 to 950,000 distinct CDR3 sequences, under 20% of them found once; the top ten carry about 5%. Material: PBMCs, mostly from graft donor cells, obtained 360 days after TCRalphabeta/CD19-depleted stem cell transplant. These receptors were taken from a male patient between 10 and 17 years old who had a stem cell transplant for acute lymphoblastic leukemia, so the T cells may come from the graft donor. CDR3s include the opening cysteine and the closing phenylalanine or tryptophan. A D gene is named only where the DNA matches it firmly. Some rows mark clone size as missing; the rest say once, few, many or name a class of expanded clone.

d_call j_call v_call clone_size cdr3_nt cdr3_aa
TRBD2 TRBJ2-7 TRBV4-1 - TGCGCCAGCAGCCAAGAAAGGACTAGCTATTACTACGAGCAGTACTTC CASSQERTSYYYEQYF
- TRBJ2-3 TRBV7-8 few TGTGCCAGCAGCGGAATCTGGGGCCCCGGCACAGATACGCAGTATTTT CASSGIWGPGTDTQYF
- TRBJ2-7 TRBV27 few TGTGCCAGCAGTTTAAAGGGGACACACCACTACGAGCAGTACTTC CASSLKGTHHYEQYF
TRBD2 TRBJ2-1 TRBV4-2 - TGTGCCAGCAGCTATACTAGCGGGAGGGCCTTTGAGCAGTTCTTC CASSYTSGRAFEQFF
TRBD1 TRBJ1-1 TRBV5-1 few TGCGCCAGCAGCCCCGGACAGGTTGGAACTGAAGCTTTCTTT CASSPGQVGTEAFF
TRBD2 TRBJ2-1 TRBV29-1 - TGCAGCGCCCTGGGGCGGGGGGTAAACCTCAATGAGCAGTTCTTC CSALGRGVNLNEQFF
TRBD2 TRBJ2-2 TRBV30 - TGTGCCTGGAGTCTGACTAGCGGGACCGGGGAGCTGTTTTTT CAWSLTSGTGELFF
- TRBJ2-7 TRBV5-6 - TGTGCCAGCAGCTTGGCACAGGGAAGACGCGAGCAGTACTTC CASSLAQGRREQYF
- TRBJ2-7 TRBV9 many TGTGCCAGCAGCGCTAGCCCCAGTGGAGCTCTCTACGAGCAGTACTTC CASSASPSGALYEQYF
- TRBJ2-2 TRBV18 many TGTGCCAGCTCAACCGGCTCGAACACCGGGGAGCTGTTTTTT CASSTGSNTGELFF
- TRBJ1-4 TRBV4-2 - TGTGCCAGCAGCCAAAGGACAGTGGATGAAAAACTGTTTTTT CASSQRTVDEKLFF
TRBD1 TRBJ2-5 TRBV29-1 many TGCAGCGCGATTGTGGGGACAGGGGAGACCCAGTACTTC CSAIVGTGETQYF
- TRBJ2-3 TRBV12-3/TRBV12-4 many TGTGCCAGCAGCCCGGGGAGATTAGATACGCAGTATTTT CASSPGRLDTQYF
- TRBJ2-3 TRBV27 many TGTGCCAGCAGTTTACCAGGGGACACAGATACGCAGTATTTT CASSLPGDTDTQYF
- TRBJ2-2 TRBV15 few TGTGCCACCAGCAGAGAGGCCACCACCTCATTTAACACCGGGGAGCTGTTTTTT CATSREATTSFNTGELFF
- TRBJ2-5 TRBV12-3/TRBV12-4 few TGTGCCAGCAGGGGGGGAGGCGGGAAGGAGACCCAGTACTTC CASRGGGGKETQYF
TRBD1 TRBJ1-4 TRBV7-9 few TGTGCCAGCGCACTTGGGACAGTCGAAAAACTGTTTTTT CASALGTVEKLFF
- TRBJ2-1 TRBV9 - TGTGCCAGCACCGAAGGAGTGAACAATGAGCAGTTCTTC CASTEGVNNEQFF
- TRBJ2-7 TRBV6-5 few TGTGCCAGCAGCGCGACAGCCTCGACCTACGAGCAGTACTTC CASSATASTYEQYF
TRBD1 TRBJ1-2 TRBV4-1 - TGCGCCAGCAGCCAAGACGTCACACAGGGGGGGCGAGGCTACACCTTC CASSQDVTQGGRGYTF
- TRBJ2-1 TRBV11-1 - TGTGCCAGCAGCTTCACTAGCAATGAGCAGTTCTTC CASSFTSNEQFF
- TRBJ1-4 TRBV7-6 few TGTGCCAGCAGCATACAGACGGGGAATAATGAAAAACTGTTTTTT CASSIQTGNNEKLFF
- TRBJ2-7 TRBV9 - TGTGCCAGCAGCGTAGAGGCTAGCGAAACCTTCTCCTACGAGCAGTACTTC CASSVEASETFSYEQYF
TRBD1 TRBJ2-1 TRBV5-5 - TGTGCCAGCAGCGTGGGACAGGGGGTCCCCAATGAGCAGTTCTTC CASSVGQGVPNEQFF
TRBD2 TRBJ2-3 TRBV5-1 - TGCGCCAGCAGCTTACTAGCGGGAGGGCTAAGGATAGATACGCAGTATTTT CASSLLAGGLRIDTQYF
- TRBJ1-4 TRBV12-3/TRBV12-4 few TGTGCCAGCAGTCGACAGGTTTCTCCAACTAATGAAAAACTGTTTTTT CASSRQVSPTNEKLFF
TRBD1 TRBJ1-1 TRBV14 - TGTGCCAGCAGCCAAGATTGGCAGGGGGCGGGAGCTTTCTTT CASSQDWQGAGAFF
TRBD1 TRBJ1-2 TRBV5-5 - TGTGCCAGCAGCTTGGGAGGACAGGGATCTGGGGGCTACACCTTC CASSLGGQGSGGYTF
- TRBJ2-2 TRBV5-6 few TGTGCCAGCAGCTATCCTAGCGGGGAGCTGTTTTTT CASSYPSGELFF
- TRBJ1-2 TRBV21-1 - TGTGCCAGCAGCAAAGAGTATCTGACTAACTATGGCTACACCTTC CASSKEYLTNYGYTF
TRBD1 TRBJ2-5 TRBV28 - TGTGCCAGCAGTGTGACAGGGATGACCCAGTACTTC CASSVTGMTQYF
TRBD1 TRBJ2-7 TRBV6-2/TRBV6-3 - TGTGCCAGCAGTTATCGATCCAGGGGGCACGGCGAGCAGTACTTC CASSYRSRGHGEQYF
TRBD2 TRBJ2-5 TRBV4-1 many TGCGCCAGCAGCCAAGAAATGGGACTAGCGGGGCCTCAAGAGACCCAGTACTTC CASSQEMGLAGPQETQYF
- TRBJ2-2 TRBV20-1 - TGCAGTGCTAGACGCCCCGGGCACACACCCTTCACCGGGGAGCTGTTTTTT CSARRPGHTPFTGELFF
- TRBJ2-3 TRBV24-1 many TGTGCCACCAGTGATTTGCAAGATACGCAGTATTTT CATSDLQDTQYF
- TRBJ2-1 TRBV20-1 - TGCAGTGCTAGCGGTTTTAGCTCCTACAATGAGCAGTTCTTC CSASGFSSYNEQFF
- TRBJ1-2 TRBV10-2 few TGCGCCATAAAGGCCGTCGACTATGGCTACACCTTC CAIKAVDYGYTF
TRBD1 TRBJ2-2 TRBV24-1 - TGTGCCACCAGCTCACAGGGGGCTGGTACCGGGGAGCTGTTTTTT CATSSQGAGTGELFF
- TRBJ1-1 TRBV5-1 - TGCGCCAGCAGCTGGGGGACGGAGCGTGAAGCTTTCTTT CASSWGTEREAFF
- TRBJ2-7 TRBV6-6 once TGTGCCAGCAGTCGGGGGAGGCTCTACGAGCAGTACTTC CASSRGRLYEQYF
- TRBJ2-5 TRBV6-5 few TGTGCCAGCAGTTACGTTACCTGGGGCCAAGAGACCCAGTACTTC CASSYVTWGQETQYF
TRBD1 TRBJ2-7 TRBV11-2 few TGTGCCAGCAGCCGTGACAGGGAACAGTACTTC CASSRDREQYF
TRBD2 TRBJ2-1 TRBV3-1 - TGTGCCAGCAGCCAAGAAGGGGGACTAGCGGGAGGAGTGTACAATGAGCAGTTCTTC CASSQEGGLAGGVYNEQFF
- TRBJ2-1 TRBV5-1 few TGCGCCAGCAGGCTCGGGACCAATGAGCAGTTCTTC CASRLGTNEQFF
TRBD1 TRBJ2-1 TRBV29-1 - TGCAGCGTTGTCCACCCTGACTTTGTGACAGGGGGGATCGGTAGCTCCTACAATGAGCAGTTCTTC CSVVHPDFVTGGIGSSYNEQFF
- TRBJ2-7 TRBV4-1 - TGCGCCAGCAGCCAAGTTATTAAGGGGCGCGGTTACGAGCAGTACTTC CASSQVIKGRGYEQYF
- TRBJ1-1 TRBV5-1 few TGCGCCAGCAGCGACACGCAGGGCTTCACTGAAGCTTTCTTT CASSDTQGFTEAFF
- TRBJ1-1 TRBV4-1 few TGCGCCAGCAGCCAAGATCGAAGAACAAGTACTGAAGCTTTCTTT CASSQDRRTSTEAFF
- TRBJ1-1 TRBV3-1 - TGTGCCAGCAGCCTCGACCGCCAAGGGTTGAACACTGAAGCTTTCTTT CASSLDRQGLNTEAFF
- TRBJ2-1 TRBV20-1 few TGCAGTGCTCCCATTGAGGGCAGGGGAGGGGGTTACAATGAGCAGTTCTTC CSAPIEGRGGGYNEQFF
TRBD1 TRBJ2-7 TRBV29-1 few TGCAGCGTCCCCGGGACAGGGAGCTACGAGCAGTACTTC CSVPGTGSYEQYF
- TRBJ2-3 TRBV9 - TGTGCCAGCAGCGAAGCGCGATCCGCAAGCACAGATACGCAGTATTTT CASSEARSASTDTQYF
- TRBJ1-6 TRBV6-1 few TGTGCCAGCGGGGGGACTCCGTATAATTCACCCCTCCACTTT CASGGTPYNSPLHF
- TRBJ2-7 TRBV18 - TGTGCCAGCTCAACCGGGTCAGAACTCGAGCAGTACTTC CASSTGSELEQYF